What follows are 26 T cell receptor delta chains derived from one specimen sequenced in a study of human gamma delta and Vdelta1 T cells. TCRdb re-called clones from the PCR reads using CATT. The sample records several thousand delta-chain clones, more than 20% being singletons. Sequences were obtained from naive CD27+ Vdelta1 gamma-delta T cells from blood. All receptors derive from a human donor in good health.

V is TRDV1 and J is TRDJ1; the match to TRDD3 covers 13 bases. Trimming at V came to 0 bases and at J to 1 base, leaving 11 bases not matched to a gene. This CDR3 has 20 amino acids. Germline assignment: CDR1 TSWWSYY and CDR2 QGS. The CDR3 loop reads CALGELLTGGYARCTDKLIF. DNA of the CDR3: TGTGCTCTTGGGGAACTCCTGACTGGGGGATACGCGAGATGCACCGATAAACTCATCTTT.

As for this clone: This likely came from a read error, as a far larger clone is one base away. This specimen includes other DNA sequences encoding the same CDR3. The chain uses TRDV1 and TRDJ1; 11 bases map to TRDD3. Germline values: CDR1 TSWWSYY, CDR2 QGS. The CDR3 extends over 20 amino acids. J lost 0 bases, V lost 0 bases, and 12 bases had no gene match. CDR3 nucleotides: TGTGCTCTTGGGGAACTAACGACTCCATACTGGGGGATATACACCGATAAACTCATCTTT. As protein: CALGELTTPYWGIYTDKLIF.

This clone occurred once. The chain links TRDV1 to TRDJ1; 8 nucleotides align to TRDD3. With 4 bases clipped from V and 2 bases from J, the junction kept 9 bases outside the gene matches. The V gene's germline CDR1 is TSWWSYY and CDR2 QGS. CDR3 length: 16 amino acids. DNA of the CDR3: TGTGCTCTTGGGGCTTATCGTTTGGGGGATACCGATAAACTCATCTTT. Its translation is CALGAYRLGDTDKLIF.

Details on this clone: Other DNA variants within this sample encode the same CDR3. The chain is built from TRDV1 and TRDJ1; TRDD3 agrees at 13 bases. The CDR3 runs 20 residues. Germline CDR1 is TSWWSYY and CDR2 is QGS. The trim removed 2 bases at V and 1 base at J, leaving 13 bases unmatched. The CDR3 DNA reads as TGTGCTCTTGGGGAAGAATCAGGTTACTGGGGGATACGTCCCACCGATAAACTCATCTTT. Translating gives CALGEESGYWGIRPTDKLIF.

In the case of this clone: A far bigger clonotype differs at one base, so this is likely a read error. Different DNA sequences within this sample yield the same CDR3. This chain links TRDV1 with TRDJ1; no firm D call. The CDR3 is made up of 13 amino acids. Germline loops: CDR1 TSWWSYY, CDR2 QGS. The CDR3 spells CALGELHTDKLIF. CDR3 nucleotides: TGTGCTCTTGGGGAACTCCACACCGATAAACTCATCTTC.

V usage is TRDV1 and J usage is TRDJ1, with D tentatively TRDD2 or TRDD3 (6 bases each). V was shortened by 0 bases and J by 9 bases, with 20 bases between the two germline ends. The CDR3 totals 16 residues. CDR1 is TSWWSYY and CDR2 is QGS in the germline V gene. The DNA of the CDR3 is TGTGCTCTTGGGGAACTTCCTACGCGAGGGGATCACGAACTCATCTTT. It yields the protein CALGELPTRGDHELIF.

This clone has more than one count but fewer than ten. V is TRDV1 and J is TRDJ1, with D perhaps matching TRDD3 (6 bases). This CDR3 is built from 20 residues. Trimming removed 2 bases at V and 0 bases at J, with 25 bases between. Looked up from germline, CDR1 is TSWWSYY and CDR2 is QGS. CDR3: CALGERCTPPKLGYTDKLIF. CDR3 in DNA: TGTGCTCTTGGGGAAAGGTGTACGCCCCCGAAACTGGGATACACCGATAAACTCATCTTT.

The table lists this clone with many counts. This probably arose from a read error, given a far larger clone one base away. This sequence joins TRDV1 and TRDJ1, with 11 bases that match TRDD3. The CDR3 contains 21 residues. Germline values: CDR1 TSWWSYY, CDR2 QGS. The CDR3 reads CALGPSKWAFPLLGDTDKPIF. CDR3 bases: TGTGCTCTTGGGCCCTCAAAATGGGCCTTCCCTCTTCTGGGGGATACCGATAAACCCATCTTT.

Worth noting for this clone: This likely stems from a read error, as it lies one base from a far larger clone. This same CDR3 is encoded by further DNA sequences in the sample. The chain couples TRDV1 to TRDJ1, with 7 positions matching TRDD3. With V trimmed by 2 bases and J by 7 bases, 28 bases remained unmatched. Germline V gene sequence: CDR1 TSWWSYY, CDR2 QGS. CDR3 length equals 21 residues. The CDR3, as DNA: TGTGCTCTTGGGGAAAAGGCCCGGACTTACTGGGGAAGCCCAGGGTCGGTTAAACTCATCTTT. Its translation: CALGEKARTYWGSPGSVKLIF.

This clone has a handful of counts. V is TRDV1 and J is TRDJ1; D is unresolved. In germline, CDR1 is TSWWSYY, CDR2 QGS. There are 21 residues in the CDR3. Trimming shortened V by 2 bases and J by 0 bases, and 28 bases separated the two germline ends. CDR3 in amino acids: CALGERATERPTPEYTDKLIF. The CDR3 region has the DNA TGTGCTCTTGGGGAAAGGGCCACCGAGAGACCCACGCCCGAATACACCGATAAACTCATCTTT.

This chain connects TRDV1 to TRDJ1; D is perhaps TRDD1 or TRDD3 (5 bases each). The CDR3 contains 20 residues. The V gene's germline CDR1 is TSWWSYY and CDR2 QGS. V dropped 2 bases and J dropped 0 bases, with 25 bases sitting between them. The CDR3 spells CALGEGKSPRLGNHTDKLIF. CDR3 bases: TGTGCTCTTGGGGAAGGGAAATCCCCACGTCTGGGCAATCACACCGATAAACTCATCTTT.

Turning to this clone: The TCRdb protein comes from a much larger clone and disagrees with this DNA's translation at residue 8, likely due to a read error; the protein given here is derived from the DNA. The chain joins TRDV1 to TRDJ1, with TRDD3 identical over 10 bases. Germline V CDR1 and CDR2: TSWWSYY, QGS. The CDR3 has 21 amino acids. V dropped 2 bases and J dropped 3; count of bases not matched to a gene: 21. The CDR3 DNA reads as TGTGCTCTTGGGGAAGTTCCCCATCTGTACTGGGGGATTGGGGGACCCGATAAACTCATCTTT. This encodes CALGEVPHLYWGIGGPDKLIF.

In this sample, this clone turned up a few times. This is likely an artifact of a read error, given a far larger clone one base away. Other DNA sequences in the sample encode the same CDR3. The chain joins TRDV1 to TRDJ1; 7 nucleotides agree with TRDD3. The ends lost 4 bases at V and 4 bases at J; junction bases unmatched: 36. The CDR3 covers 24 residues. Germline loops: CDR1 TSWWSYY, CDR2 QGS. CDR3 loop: CALGAKSVRPGTGGYVGWSDKLIF. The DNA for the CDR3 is TGTGCTCTTGGGGCCAAATCTGTCCGTCCAGGTACTGGAGGATACGTAGGTTGGAGCGATAAACTCATCTTT.

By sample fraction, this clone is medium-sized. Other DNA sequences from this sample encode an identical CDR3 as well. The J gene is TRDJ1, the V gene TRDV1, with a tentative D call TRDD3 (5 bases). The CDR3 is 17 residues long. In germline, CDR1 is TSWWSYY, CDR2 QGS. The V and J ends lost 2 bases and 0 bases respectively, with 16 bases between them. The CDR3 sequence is CALGEIHPKGDTDKLIF. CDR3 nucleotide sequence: TGTGCTCTTGGGGAAATCCACCCTAAGGGGGACACCGATAAACTCATCTTT.

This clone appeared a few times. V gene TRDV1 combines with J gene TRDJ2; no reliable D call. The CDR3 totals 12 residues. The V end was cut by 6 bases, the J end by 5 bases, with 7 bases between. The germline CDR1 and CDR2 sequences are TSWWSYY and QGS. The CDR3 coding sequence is TGTGCTCTTGGTGTGGGTACAGCACAACTCTTCTTT. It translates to CALGVGTAQLFF.

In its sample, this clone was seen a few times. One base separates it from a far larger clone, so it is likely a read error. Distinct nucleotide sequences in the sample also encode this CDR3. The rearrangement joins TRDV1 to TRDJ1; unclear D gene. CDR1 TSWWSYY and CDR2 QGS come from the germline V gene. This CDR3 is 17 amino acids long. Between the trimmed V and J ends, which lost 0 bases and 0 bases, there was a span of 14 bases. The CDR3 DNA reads TGTGCTCTTGGGGAACTCATGCGGGTCCCGTACACCGATAAACTCATCTTT. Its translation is CALGELMRVPYTDKLIF.

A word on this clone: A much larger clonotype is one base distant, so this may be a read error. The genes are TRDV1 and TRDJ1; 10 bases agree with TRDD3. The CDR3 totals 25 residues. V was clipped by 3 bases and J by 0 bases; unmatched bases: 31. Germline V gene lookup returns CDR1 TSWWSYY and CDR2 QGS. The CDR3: CALGESSPLSYVWYWGMLYTDKLIF. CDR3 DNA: TGTGCTCTTGGGGAGAGTAGTCCCCTCTCCTACGTGTGGTACTGGGGGATGCTGTACACCGATAAACTCATCTTT.

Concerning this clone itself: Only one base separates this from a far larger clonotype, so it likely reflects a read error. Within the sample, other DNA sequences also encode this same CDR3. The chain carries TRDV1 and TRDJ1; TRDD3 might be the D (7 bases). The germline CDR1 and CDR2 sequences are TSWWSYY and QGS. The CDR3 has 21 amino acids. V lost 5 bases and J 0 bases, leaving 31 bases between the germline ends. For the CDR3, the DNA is TGTGCTCTTGGGCCCTCAAAATGGGCCTTCCCTCTTCTGGGGGACACCGATAAACTCATCTTT. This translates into CALGPSKWAFPLLGDTDKLIF.

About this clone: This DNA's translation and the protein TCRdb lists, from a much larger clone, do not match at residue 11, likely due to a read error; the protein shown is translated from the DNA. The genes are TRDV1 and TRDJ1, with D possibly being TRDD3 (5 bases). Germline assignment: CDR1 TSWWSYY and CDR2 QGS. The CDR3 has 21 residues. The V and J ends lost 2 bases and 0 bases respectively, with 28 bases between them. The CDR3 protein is CALGELSPYWRSPSYTDKLIF. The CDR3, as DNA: TGTGCTCTTGGGGAATTGTCCCCGTACTGGAGGTCCCCCTCGTACACCGATAAACTCATCTTT.

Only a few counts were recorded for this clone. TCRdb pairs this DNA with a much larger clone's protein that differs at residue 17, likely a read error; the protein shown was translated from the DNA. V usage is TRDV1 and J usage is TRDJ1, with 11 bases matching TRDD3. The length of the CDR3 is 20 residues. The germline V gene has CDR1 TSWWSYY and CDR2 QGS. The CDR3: CALGGLPHLNWGIKTDRLIF. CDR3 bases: TGTGCCTTAGGGGGCCTTCCACACTTGAACTGGGGGATAAAGACCGATAGACTCATCTTT.

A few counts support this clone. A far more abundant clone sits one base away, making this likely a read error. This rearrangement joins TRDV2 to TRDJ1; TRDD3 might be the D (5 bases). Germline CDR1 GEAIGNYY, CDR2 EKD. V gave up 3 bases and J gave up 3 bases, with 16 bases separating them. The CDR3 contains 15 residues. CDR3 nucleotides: TGTGCCTGTGACCCCCTCAGGGGGTCCGCCGATAAACTCATCTTT. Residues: CACDPLRGSADKLIF.

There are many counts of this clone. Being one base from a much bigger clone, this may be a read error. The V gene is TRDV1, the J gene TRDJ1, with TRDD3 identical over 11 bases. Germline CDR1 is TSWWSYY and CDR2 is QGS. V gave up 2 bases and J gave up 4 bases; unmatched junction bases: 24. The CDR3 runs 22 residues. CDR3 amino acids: CALGEFFTVSHWGINMGDKLIF. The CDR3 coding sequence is TGTGCTCTTGGGGAATTCTTTACTGTTAGCCACTGGGGGATAAACATGGGCGATAAACTCATCTTT.

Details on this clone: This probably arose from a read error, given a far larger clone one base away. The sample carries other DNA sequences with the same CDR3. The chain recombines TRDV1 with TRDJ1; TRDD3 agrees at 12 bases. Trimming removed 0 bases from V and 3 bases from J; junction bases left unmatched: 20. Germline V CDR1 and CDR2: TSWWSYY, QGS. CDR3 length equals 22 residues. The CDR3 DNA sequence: TGTGCTCTTGGGGAACTTATGACTTTCCCTACCCTGACTGGGGGATACTCCGATAAACTCATCTTT. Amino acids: CALGELMTFPTLTGGYSDKLIF.

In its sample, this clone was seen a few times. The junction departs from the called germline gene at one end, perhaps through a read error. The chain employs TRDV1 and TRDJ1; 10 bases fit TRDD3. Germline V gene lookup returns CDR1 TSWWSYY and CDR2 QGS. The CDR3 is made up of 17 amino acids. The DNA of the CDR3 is TGCTCTGGACCTTCCCTATCCTTACTGGGGGATACCGATAAACTCATCTTT. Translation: CSGPSLSLLGDTDKLIF.

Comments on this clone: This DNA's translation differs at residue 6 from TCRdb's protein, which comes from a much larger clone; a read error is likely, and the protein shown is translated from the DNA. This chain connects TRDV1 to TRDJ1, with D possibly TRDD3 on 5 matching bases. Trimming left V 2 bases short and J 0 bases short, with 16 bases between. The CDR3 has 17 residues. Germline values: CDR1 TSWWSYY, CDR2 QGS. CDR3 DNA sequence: TGTGCTCTTGGGGAAGTACACCCGAAGGGGGACACCGATAAACTCATCTTT. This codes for CALGEVHPKGDTDKLIF.

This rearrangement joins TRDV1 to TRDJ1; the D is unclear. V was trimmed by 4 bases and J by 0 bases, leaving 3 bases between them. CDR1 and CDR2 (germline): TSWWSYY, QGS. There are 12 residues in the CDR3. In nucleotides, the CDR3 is TGTGCTCTTGGGGGGGACACCGATAAACTCATCTTT. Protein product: CALGGDTDKLIF.